Below are 26 T cell receptor beta chains sequenced from a single sample in a study of T cell responses to AZD1222 COVID-19 vaccine (dated by TCRdb to the early 2020s). Per the publication, the time point label means: baseline before first vaccination. The library was produced with the immunoSEQ multiplex PCR assay. TCRdb limited this immuneACCESS table to in-frame rearrangements with V and J called. A share of clones is missing; checked studies link under half to unresolved V genes, and the rest is unexplained. Within this sample are tens of thousands of clones, with 85% to 90% of them counted one time only. The ten most abundant clones make up less than 7.5% of the sample. Sequences were derived from peripheral blood, sampled on day 0 of AZD1222 vaccination. These receptors all stem from an adult in good health.

This clone was found a few times. J is TRBJ2-3 and V is TRBV30; D may be TRBD2 (6 bases). Per the germline V gene, CDR1 is GTSNPN and CDR2 is SVGIG (reference sequence). V lost 0 bases and J 0 bases, leaving 10 bases between the germline ends. This CDR3 contains 15 residues. Here the CDR3 reads CAWSVGGYSTDTQYF. The CDR3, as DNA: TGTGCCTGGAGTGTTGGGGGGTATAGCACAGATACGCAGTATTTT.

The chain combines TRBV18 with TRBJ1-4; D call uncertain. CDR1 and CDR2 from the germline V gene are KGHSH and LQKENI. CDR3 length: 17 residues. Deletions cut 3 bases from V and 4 bases from J, with 18 bases between. The CDR3 loop is CASSPRAQALNNEKLFF. The CDR3 DNA is TGTGCCAGCTCACCCCGGGCCCAGGCATTAAATAATGAAAAACTGTTTTTT.

The chain recombines TRBV7-3 with TRBJ2-7; D is possibly TRBD1 or TRBD2 (5 bases each). V lost 4 bases to trimming and J lost 5 bases, with 18 bases between them. The germline V gene encodes CDR1 SGHTA and CDR2 FQGTGA. The CDR3 contains 15 residues. The CDR3 coding sequence is TGTGCCAGCAGCTCCGGAGGAGCAGGGTCGGACGAGCAGTACTTC. Translation gives CASSSGGAGSDEQYF.

The sample holds a few counts of this clone. The gene calls are TRBV6-4 and TRBJ1-5; D is uncertain. The CDR3 is 13 residues long. V gave up 4 bases and J gave up 2 bases, with 6 bases separating them. Germline CDR1 is MRHNA and CDR2 is SNTAGT. The CDR3 sequence is CASSVNGNQPQHF. The CDR3 DNA is TGTGCCAGCAGTGTAAATGGCAATCAGCCCCAGCATTTT.

The chain has TRBV3-1 (or the pseudogene TRBV3-2) and TRBJ1-1, with a tentative D call TRBD1 (5 bases). CDR3 size: 12 residues. In germline, CDR1 is LGHDT, CDR2 YNNKEL (reference sequence). With 4 bases removed from V and 10 bases from J, the gap between germline ends came to 13 bases. The CDR3 DNA sequence: TGTGCCAGCAGCCTCGGGACGCGGGGAGCTTTCTTT. Protein: CASSLGTRGAFF.

This chain joins TRBV11-2 and TRBJ2-1; D is uncertain. Trimming shortened V by 1 base and J by 4 bases, and 2 bases separated the two germline ends. Looked up from germline, CDR1 is SGHAT and CDR2 is FQNNGV. There are 12 residues in the CDR3. This CDR3 is CASSLGYNEQFF. CDR3 DNA: TGTGCCAGCAGCTTAGGTTACAATGAGCAGTTCTTC.

This clone came up a few times. The DNA of the CDR3 is TGCGCCAGCAGCCAAGTTTTTCTTTGGAGGGGGCGAGGGGGTGGGGCTTTCTTT. Translating gives CASSQVFLWRGRGGGAFF. The chain is built from TRBV4-1 and TRBJ1-1, with TRBD1 matching over 7 bases. The junction had 22 bases not matched to a gene; V was cut back by 1 base and J by 11 bases. Germline CDR1 and CDR2: MGHRA and YSYEKL. The CDR3 has 18 residues.

The chain couples TRBV5-1 to TRBJ1-4; D is unclear. This CDR3 contains 14 residues. The ends were cut back, 0 bases at V and 1 base at J, with 4 bases in the middle. Germline CDR1 is SGHRS and CDR2 is YFSETQ. The CDR3 DNA reads as TGCGCCAGCAGCTTGGACAGAACTAATGAAAAACTGTTTTTT. Amino acid sequence: CASSLDRTNEKLFF.

This clone was seen only once. The chain is built from TRBV30 and TRBJ1-4; 8 bases agree with TRBD1. CDR1 is GTSNPN and CDR2 is SVGIG in the germline V gene (reference sequence). V lost 3 bases to trimming and J lost 7 bases; unmatched junction nucleotides: 4. The CDR3 sequence is 13 residues long. The CDR3 bases are TGTGCCTGGAGAGGACAGGGCAGTGAAAAACTGTTTTTT. Translation gives CAWRGQGSEKLFF.

The chain recombines TRBV23-1 with TRBJ2-1; TRBD2 is a possible D gene (6 bases). TRBV23-1 is assigned to the ORF class and has an uncertain function. This CDR3 is 17 amino acids long. The V end lost 2 bases, the J end lost 5 bases, and 19 bases lay between the germline ends. The CDR3 sequence is CASSQAAGTGRNNEQFF. The CDR3 bases are TGCGCCAGCAGTCAAGCTGCCGGGACTGGCAGGAACAATGAGCAGTTCTTC.

The chain is built from TRBV5-1 and TRBJ1-4; the match to TRBD1 covers 7 bases. With V trimmed by 4 bases and J by 0 bases, 6 bases remained unmatched. The CDR3 is 16 amino acids. Germline V gene data show CDR1 as SGHRS and CDR2 as YFSETQ. CDR3 nucleotide sequence: TGCGCCAGCAGCCCCCAGGGGGGAGCAACTAATGAAAAACTGTTTTTT. This encodes CASSPQGGATNEKLFF.

This clone is a singleton in its sample. This sequence joins TRBV4-1 and TRBJ1-1; D is undetermined. The CDR3 has 16 residues. The germline V gene encodes CDR1 MGHRA and CDR2 YSYEKL. With 1 base removed from V and 9 bases from J, the gap between germline ends came to 21 bases. CDR3 protein: CASSQVFRLLAPKAFF. The CDR3 bases are TGCGCCAGCAGCCAAGTATTTAGGTTACTCGCCCCCAAAGCTTTCTTT.

V usage is TRBV30 and J usage is TRBJ1-2; D unclear. The CDR3 is 14 amino acids. Deletions cut 0 bases from V and 5 bases from J, with 13 bases between. The germline CDR1 and CDR2 sequences are GTSNPN and SVGIG (reference sequence). The chain's CDR3 is CAWSVLGRSYGYTF. The CDR3 bases are TGTGCCTGGAGTGTACTAGGGAGAAGTTATGGCTACACCTTC.

The chain carries TRBV3-1 (or the pseudogene TRBV3-2) and TRBJ2-1; tentative D call: TRBD1 (5 bases). Germline CDR1 is LGHDT and CDR2 is YNNKEL (reference sequence). This CDR3 comprises 15 residues. Trimming removed 0 bases at V and 3 bases at J, with 9 bases between. In DNA form, the CDR3 reads TGTGCCAGCAGCCAAGATAACCAGGGCTACAATGAGCAGTTCTTC. It yields the protein CASSQDNQGYNEQFF.

This chain uses TRBV20-1 with TRBJ2-2; D gene unclear. The germline CDR1 and CDR2 sequences are DFQATT and SNEGSKA (reference sequence). This CDR3 has 11 residues. V lost 6 bases to trimming and J lost 2 bases, with 4 bases between them. The DNA of the CDR3 is TGCAGTGCCGCAAACACCGGGGAGCTGTTTTTT. Its protein product is CSAANTGELFF.

V is TRBV9 and J is TRBJ1-6; no firm D call. Between the trimmed V and J ends, which lost 0 bases and 7 bases, there was a span of 14 bases. Looked up from germline, CDR1 is SGDLS and CDR2 is YYNGEE. The CDR3 consists of 16 residues. The chain's CDR3 is CASSVAGGGINSPLHF. The CDR3 DNA reads as TGTGCCAGCAGCGTAGCTGGCGGCGGTATAAATTCACCCCTCCACTTT.

This clone was observed a handful of times. The V call is TRBV14, the J call TRBJ2-1; D unclear. The CDR3 spans 11 residues. CDR1 SGHDN and CDR2 FVKESK come from the germline V gene. Trimming cost V 5 bases and J 8 bases, with 7 bases left between them. The DNA for the CDR3 is TGTGCCAGCAGCAATAGCCATGAGCAGTTCTTC. It codes for CASSNSHEQFF.

The chain links TRBV30 to TRBJ1-1, with D possibly TRBD1 on 6 matching bases. The germline V gene encodes CDR1 GTSNPN and CDR2 SVGIG (reference sequence). The V end was cut by 2 bases, the J end by 6 bases, with 10 bases between. The CDR3 runs to 12 residues. The CDR3 bases are TGTGCCTGGAGTAGACAGGTGGCTGAAGCTTTCTTT. As protein: CAWSRQVAEAFF.

V usage is TRBV7-8 and J usage is TRBJ2-1; weak D call: TRBD1 (6 bases). The length of the CDR3 is 15 residues. Between the trimmed V and J ends, which lost 7 bases and 1 base, there was a span of 14 bases. Germline V gene lookup returns CDR1 SGHVS and CDR2 FQNEAQ. CDR3 DNA sequence: TGTGCCAGCAACGAGGGGGAGATATCCTACAATGAGCAGTTCTTC. It translates to CASNEGEISYNEQFF.

The CDR3 nucleotides read TGTGCCAGCTCACCGCAACGATCAGTCGAAAAACTGTTTTTT. Its translation: CASSPQRSVEKLFF. The chain has TRBV18 and TRBJ1-4; D is unclear. V lost 3 bases to trimming and J lost 8 bases, with 13 bases between them. Germline CDR1 reads KGHSH; CDR2 reads LQKENI. The CDR3 consists of 14 residues. The full variable domain, in which reference TRBV18 and TRBJ1-4 provide the parts outside the CDR3, is NAGVMQNPRHLVRRRGQEARLRCSPMKGHSHVYWYRQLPEEGLKFMVYLQKENIIDESGMPKERFSAEFPKEGPSILRIQQVVRGDSAAYFCASSPQRSVEKLFFGSGTQLSVL.

There are a few counts of this clone. The chain combines TRBV28 with TRBJ1-2; 10 bases align to TRBD1. The V segment lost 5 bases and the J segment 4 bases; nucleotides outside the gene matches: 7. CDR1 and CDR2 (germline): MDHEN, SYDVKM. The CDR3 sequence is 15 residues long. The CDR3 bases are TGTGCCAGCAGTGAGGGGGGACAGGGGACCTATGGCTACACCTTC. This gives the protein CASSEGGQGTYGYTF.

This sequence joins TRBV4-2 and TRBJ2-5; possible D gene TRBD2, 5 bases. The V gene's germline CDR1 is LGHNA and CDR2 YNFKEQ. CDR3 length equals 14 residues. V was cut by 0 bases and J by 5 bases, with 10 bases left in between. CDR3 protein: CASSQDGSVETQYF. In DNA form, the CDR3 reads TGTGCCAGCAGCCAAGATGGGAGTGTGGAGACCCAGTACTTC.

Points on this clone: Other DNA sequences of this sample code for an identical CDR3. The DNA of the CDR3 is TGTGCCAGCAGTAGACGGAACTATGGCTACACCTTC. It specifies CASSRRNYGYTF. V usage is TRBV28 and J usage is TRBJ1-2; D is unclear. V was trimmed by 5 bases and J by 2 bases, leaving 6 bases between them. The CDR3 loop spans 12 amino acids. CDR1 and CDR2 from the germline V gene are MDHEN and SYDVKM.

The genes are TRBV19 and TRBJ1-1; a weak D match, TRBD1 (6 bases). V lost 5 bases and J 4 bases, leaving 11 bases between the germline ends. CDR1 LNHDA and CDR2 SQIVND come from the germline V gene (reference sequence). This CDR3 region has 13 residues. Written as DNA, the CDR3 is TGTGCCAGTAGTGCAACAGGGAGCACTGAAGCTTTCTTT. Its translation is CASSATGSTEAFF.

For the CDR3, the DNA is TGCGCCAGCAGCCCGACAGGGGGAAGAACAGATACGCAGTATTTT. Its protein is CASSPTGGRTDTQYF. V gene TRBV5-1 combines with J gene TRBJ2-3; TRBD1 matches 9 bases. The CDR3 is 15 residues long. Unmatched junction bases numbered 6, after V lost 4 bases and J lost 3 bases. Germline CDR1 is SGHRS and CDR2 is YFSETQ.

V gene TRBV7-2 combines with J gene TRBJ2-7, with D perhaps TRBD2 (5 bases). CDR1 is SGHTA, CDR2 FQGNSA, per germline. The length of the CDR3 is 12 residues. The V and J ends lost 1 base and 5 bases respectively, with 6 bases between them. The CDR3 reads CASSLVRDEQYF. The DNA for the CDR3 is TGTGCCAGCAGCTTAGTGAGGGACGAGCAGTACTTC.